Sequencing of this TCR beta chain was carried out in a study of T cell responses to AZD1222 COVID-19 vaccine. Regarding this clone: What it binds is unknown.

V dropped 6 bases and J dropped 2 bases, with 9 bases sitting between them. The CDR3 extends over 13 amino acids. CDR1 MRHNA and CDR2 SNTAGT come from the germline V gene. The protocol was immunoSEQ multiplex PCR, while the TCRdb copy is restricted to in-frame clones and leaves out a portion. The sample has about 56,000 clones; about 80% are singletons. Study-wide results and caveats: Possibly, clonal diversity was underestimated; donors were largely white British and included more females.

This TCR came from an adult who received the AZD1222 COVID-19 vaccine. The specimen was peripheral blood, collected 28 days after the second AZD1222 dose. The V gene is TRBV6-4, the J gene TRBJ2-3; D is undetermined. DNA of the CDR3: TGTGCCAGCAGCAGCCGGGCCACAGATACGCAGTATTTT. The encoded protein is CASSSRATDTQYF.